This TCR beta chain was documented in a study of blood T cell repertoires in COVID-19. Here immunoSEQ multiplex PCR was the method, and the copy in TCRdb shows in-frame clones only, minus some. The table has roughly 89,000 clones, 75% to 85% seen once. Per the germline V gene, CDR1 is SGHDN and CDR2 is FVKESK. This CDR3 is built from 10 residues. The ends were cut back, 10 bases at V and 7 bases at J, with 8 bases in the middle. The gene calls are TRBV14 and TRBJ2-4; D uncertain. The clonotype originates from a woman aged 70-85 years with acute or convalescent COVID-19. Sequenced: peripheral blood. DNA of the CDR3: TGTGCCACCTACTGGAACATTCAGTACTTC. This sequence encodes CATYWNIQYF.